The next 18 T cell receptor beta chains were all read from a single sample in a study of shared T cell receptors in the human thymus. This table comes from immunoSEQ multiplex PCR, and its TCRdb copy is limited to in-frame clones, with some not included. The sample lists hundreds of thousands of clones, about 89% occurring once. The sample was also linked to a second study, of human thymus T cells.

Sequencing used thymocytes. Receptors were obtained from a boy under three years old with a congenital heart defect.

The chain is built from TRBV27 and TRBJ1-4; weak D call: TRBD1 (5 bases). CDR1 is MNHEY and CDR2 is SMNVEV in the germline V gene (reference sequence). CDR3 length: 16 residues. Trimming left V 6 bases short and J 5 bases short, with 19 bases between. CDR3 region: CASRPGGTWLNEKLFF. In DNA, the CDR3 is TGTGCCAGCAGGCCGGGAGGGACCTGGCTAAATGAAAAACTGTTTTTT.

This clone was seen a few times. The chain is built from TRBV4-1 and TRBJ2-5; the D gene is possibly TRBD2 (6 bases). Looked up from germline, CDR1 is MGHRA and CDR2 is YSYEKL. Between the trimmed V and J ends, which lost 1 base and 5 bases, there was a span of 17 bases. The CDR3 runs to 16 residues. CDR3 sequence: CASSQVGVEGTETQYF. As DNA, the CDR3 is TGCGCCAGCAGCCAAGTAGGTGTGGAGGGTACGGAGACCCAGTACTTC.

This chain connects TRBV5-1 to TRBJ1-5; TRBD1 aligns across 8 bases. This CDR3 spans 15 amino acids. Losses at the gene ends were 3 bases for V and 4 bases for J; bases not matched to a gene: 6. The germline V gene encodes CDR1 SGHRS and CDR2 YFSETQ. The CDR3 region is CASSSLGQGNQPQHF. The CDR3 coding sequence is TGCGCCAGCAGCTCCCTCGGACAGGGAAATCAGCCCCAGCATTTT. Variable domain in full (rest from reference TRBV5-1 and TRBJ1-5): KAGVTQTPRYLIKTRGQQVTLSCSPISGHRSVSWYQQTPGQGLQFLFEYFSETQRNKGNFPGRFSGRQFSNSRSEMNVSTLELGDSALYLCASSSLGQGNQPQHFGDGTRLSIL.

This sequence joins TRBV2 and TRBJ2-7; no definite D call. V lost 7 bases to trimming and J lost 4 bases, with 8 bases between them. The CDR3 runs to 11 residues. Germline CDR1 SNHLY, CDR2 FYNNEI. The CDR3 region has the DNA TGTGCCAGCACGTCCTTGTACGAGCAGTACTTC. Translating it yields CASTSLYEQYF.

This sequence joins TRBV6-5 and TRBJ1-4, with no clear D. Trimming took 6 bases from V and 2 from J, leaving 13 bases between them. Germline values: CDR1 MNHEY, CDR2 SVGAGI. CDR3 size: 15 residues. CDR3 sequence reads: CASSPARQTNEKLFF. The CDR3 nucleotides are TGTGCCAGCAGCCCAGCGCGGCAGACTAATGAAAAACTGTTTTTT.

This clone was seen a single time. The V gene is TRBV6-1, the J gene TRBJ2-7, with TRBD2 identical over 12 bases. From germline, CDR1 is MNHNS and CDR2 SASEGT. The CDR3 is 16 residues long. V lost 3 bases and J lost 1; bases outside the gene matches: 4. For the CDR3, the DNA is TGTGCCAGCAGTGAGTGGACTAGCGGGGCTTCCTACGAGCAGTACTTC. This translates into CASSEWTSGASYEQYF.

The chain is built from TRBV30 and TRBJ2-2; 7 positions agree with TRBD2. Germline V gene sequence: CDR1 GTSNPN, CDR2 SVGIG (reference sequence). This CDR3 contains 16 residues. Trimming at V came to 3 bases and at J to 3 bases, leaving 10 bases not matched to a gene. DNA for the CDR3: TGTGCCTGGAGCGGGGTTCTGGGGGGGTACACCGGGGAGCTGTTTTTT. Residues: CAWSGVLGGYTGELFF.

The chain couples TRBV5-1 to TRBJ1-6; a weak D match, TRBD1 (6 bases). The CDR3 is made up of 19 amino acids. V was trimmed by 0 bases and J by 3 bases, leaving 19 bases between them. Germline V gives CDR1 SGHRS, CDR2 YFSETQ. The CDR3 coding sequence is TGCGCCAGCAGCTTGGGGCCGGGCGGGGGCCGCTACTATAATTCACCCCTCCACTTT. This gives the protein CASSLGPGGGRYYNSPLHF.

This clone was seen more than once but under ten times. The chain recombines TRBV27 with TRBJ2-7; 9 bases are shared with TRBD1. V gave up 1 base and J gave up 2 bases; unmatched junction bases: 18. The length of the CDR3 is 20 residues. The germline V gene encodes CDR1 MNHEY and CDR2 SMNVEV (reference sequence). CDR3 in amino acids: CASSLFPDRGSPPAPYEQYF. The CDR3 nucleotides are TGTGCCAGCAGTTTATTTCCCGACAGGGGGAGCCCCCCGGCCCCCTACGAGCAGTACTTC.

The V call is TRBV2, the J call TRBJ2-5; the match to TRBD2 covers 8 bases. The closer fit of TRBJ2-7 to the DNA end suggests the J call may be wrong. Germline CDR1 reads SNHLY; CDR2 reads FYNNEI. The CDR3 has 16 residues. CDR3: CASSDGATGGSYEQYF. CDR3 DNA: TGTGCCAGCAGTGACGGAGCGACGGGGGGGTCCTACGAGCAGTACTTC.

V is TRBV30 and J is TRBJ1-2; D might be TRBD1 (5 bases). V was cut by 5 bases and J by 3 bases, with 13 bases left in between. This CDR3 spans 13 amino acids. Germline values: CDR1 GTSNPN, CDR2 SVGIG (reference sequence). The CDR3 region is CAWLDIFHYGYTF. DNA for the CDR3: TGTGCCTGGTTGGACATATTTCACTATGGCTACACCTTC.

This clone came up once. This chain connects TRBV25-1 to TRBJ2-1, with a weak D call TRBD1 (6 bases). The germline V and J ends were trimmed by 6 bases and 3 bases, with 18 bases remaining between them. CDR3 size: 16 residues. CDR1 and CDR2 (germline): MGHDK, SYGVNS. CDR3 amino acids: CASRGPRDNNYNEQFF. The CDR3 DNA follows: TGTGCCAGCAGAGGCCCCCGGGACAATAACTACAATGAGCAGTTCTTC.

The genes are TRBV7-9 and TRBJ2-7; TRBD2 is a possible D gene (6 bases). V was pared by 6 bases and J by 5 bases, with 29 bases between. Germline-derived CDR1 and CDR2 are SEHNR and FQNEAQ (reference sequence). The CDR3 runs 18 residues. CDR3: CASRVELPGLPGVNEQYF. DNA for the CDR3: TGTGCCAGCAGGGTGGAACTTCCGGGACTGCCGGGGGTCAACGAGCAGTACTTC.

CDR3 sequence reads: CASSMGLESTDTQYF. The CDR3 DNA reads as TGTGCCAGTAGTATGGGACTAGAGTCGACAGATACGCAGTATTTT. This chain links TRBV19 with TRBJ2-3, with 8 nucleotides matching TRBD2. V shed 3 bases, J shed 3 bases, and the junction held 5 bases outside the gene matches. Per the germline V gene, CDR1 is LNHDA and CDR2 is SQIVND (reference sequence). This CDR3 spans 15 amino acids.

The CDR3 sequence is CASSQTSGKDNEQFF. The CDR3 DNA sequence: TGTGCCAGCAGCCAGACTAGCGGGAAGGACAATGAGCAGTTCTTC. The chain links TRBV11-2 to TRBJ2-1, with TRBD2 identical over 11 bases. Germline V gives CDR1 SGHAT, CDR2 FQNNGV. With V trimmed by 5 bases and J by 5 bases, 5 bases remained unmatched. The CDR3 consists of 15 residues.

This chain connects TRBV7-2 to TRBJ1-2; TRBD1 aligns across 10 bases. CDR1 and CDR2 from the germline V gene are SGHTA and FQGNSA. The CDR3 runs 15 residues. Unmatched junction bases numbered 6, after V lost 2 bases and J lost 6 bases. As DNA, the CDR3 is TGTGCCAGCAGCTTACTCGGACAGGGGGGGGATGGCTACACCTTC. Its protein product is CASSLLGQGGDGYTF.

On this clone itself: The sample contains more than one DNA sequence encoding this CDR3. The V and J genes are TRBV27 and TRBJ2-3; tentatively, D is TRBD2 (6 bases). The CDR3 totals 14 residues. From germline, CDR1 is MNHEY and CDR2 SMNVEV (reference sequence). Trimming took 6 bases from V and 2 from J, leaving 12 bases between them. Written as DNA, the CDR3 is TGTGCCAGCAGGAGGCGGGGCGCCACAGATACGCAGTATTTT. Residues: CASRRRGATDTQYF.

The chain couples TRBV27 to TRBJ2-7, with 12 bases that match TRBD2. Trimming took 5 bases from V and 0 from J; bases not matched to a gene: 5. The CDR3 contains 16 residues. Germline-derived CDR1 and CDR2 are MNHEY and SMNVEV (reference sequence). The CDR3 loop reads CASSPQTSGSSYEQYF. The CDR3, as DNA: TGTGCCAGCAGTCCCCAGACTAGCGGGAGCTCCTACGAGCAGTACTTC.